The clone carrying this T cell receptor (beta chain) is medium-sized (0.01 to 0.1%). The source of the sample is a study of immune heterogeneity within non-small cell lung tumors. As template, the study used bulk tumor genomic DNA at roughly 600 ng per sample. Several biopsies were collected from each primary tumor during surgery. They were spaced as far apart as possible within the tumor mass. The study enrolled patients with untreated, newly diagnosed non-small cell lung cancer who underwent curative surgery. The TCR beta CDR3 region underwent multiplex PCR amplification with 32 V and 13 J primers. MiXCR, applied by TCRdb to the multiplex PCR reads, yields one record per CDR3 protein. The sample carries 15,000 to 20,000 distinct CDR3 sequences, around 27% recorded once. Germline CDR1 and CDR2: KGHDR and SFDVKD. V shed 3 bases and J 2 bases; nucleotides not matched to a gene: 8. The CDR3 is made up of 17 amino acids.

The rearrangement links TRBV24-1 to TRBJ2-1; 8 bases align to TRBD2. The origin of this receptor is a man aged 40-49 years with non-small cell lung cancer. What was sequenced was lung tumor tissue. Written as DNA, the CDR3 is TGTGCCACCAGTGATACCAGCGCGGGAGGAGCCTACAATGAGCAGTTCTTC. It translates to CATSDTSAGGAYNEQFF.